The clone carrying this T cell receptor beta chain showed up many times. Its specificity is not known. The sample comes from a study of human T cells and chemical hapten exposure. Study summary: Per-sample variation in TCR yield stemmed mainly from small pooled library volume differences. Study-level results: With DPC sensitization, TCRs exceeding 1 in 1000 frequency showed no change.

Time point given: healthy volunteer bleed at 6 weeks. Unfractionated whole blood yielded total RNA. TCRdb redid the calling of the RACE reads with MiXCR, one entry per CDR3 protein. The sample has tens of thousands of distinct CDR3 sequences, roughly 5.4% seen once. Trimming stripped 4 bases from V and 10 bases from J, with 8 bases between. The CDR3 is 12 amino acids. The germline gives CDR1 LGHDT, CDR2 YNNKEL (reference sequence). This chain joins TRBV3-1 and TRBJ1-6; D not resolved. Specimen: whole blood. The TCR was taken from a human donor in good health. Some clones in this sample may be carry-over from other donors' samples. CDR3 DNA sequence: TGTGCCAGCAGCCTCCGGGAGTCACCCCTCCACTTT. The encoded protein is CASSLRESPLHF.